The 10 T cell receptor beta chains below were found in one sample sequenced in a study of blood T cell repertoires in COVID-19. Generated by immunoSEQ multiplex PCR, the TCRdb table keeps only in-frame clones and is missing some. The sample has around 130,000 clones, around 83% seen once. Sequenced material: peripheral blood. The receptors here all came from a man aged 40-49 years with active or convalescent COVID-19.

The chain couples TRBV5-1 to TRBJ2-3; maybe TRBD2 (6 bases). Deletions cut 0 bases from V and 4 bases from J, with 6 bases between. Germline CDR1 is SGHRS and CDR2 is YFSETQ. The CDR3 spans 13 residues. As DNA, the CDR3 is TGCGCCAGCAGCTTGGCTAGCGCAGATACGCAGTATTTT. This codes for CASSLASADTQYF. The full variable domain, its missing parts supplied by reference TRBV5-1 and TRBJ2-3, is KAGVTQTPRYLIKTRGQQVTLSCSPISGHRSVSWYQQTPGQGLQFLFEYFSETQRNKGNFPGRFSGRQFSNSRSEMNVSTLELGDSALYLCASSLASADTQYFGPGTRLTVL.

V gene TRBV21-1 combines with J gene TRBJ2-5; TRBD2, the D gene given by the table, was not confirmed from the DNA. TRBV21-1 is tagged as a pseudogene. CDR3 length: 17 amino acids. The CDR3 here is CASSKAKGCKAGETQYF. In DNA, the CDR3 is TGTGCCAGCAGCAAAGCGAAGGGGTGCAAAGCGGGAGAGACCCAGTACTTC.

This clone was seen only a few times. The V gene is TRBV11-2, the J gene TRBJ2-7; 8 nucleotides line up with TRBD1. Trimming took 3 bases from V and 3 from J; bases not matched to a gene: 10. Germline lookup yields CDR1 SGHAT and CDR2 FQNNGV. This CDR3 has 16 residues. CDR3 in amino acids: CASSFRTGPYVYEQYF. In DNA form, the CDR3 reads TGTGCCAGCAGCTTCCGGACAGGGCCATATGTCTACGAGCAGTACTTC.

This chain uses TRBV4-1 with TRBJ1-1; no firm D call. V lost 0 bases to trimming and J lost 5 bases, with 13 bases between them. Germline CDR1 MGHRA, CDR2 YSYEKL. The CDR3 totals 15 residues. The CDR3 spells CASSQEKLGRTEAFF. CDR3 DNA sequence: TGCGCCAGCAGCCAAGAAAAGTTGGGGAGGACTGAAGCTTTCTTT.

V and J are TRBV5-1 and TRBJ2-2; the match to TRBD1 covers 7 bases. The germline CDR1 and CDR2 sequences are SGHRS and YFSETQ. The trim removed 3 bases at V and 2 bases at J, leaving 4 bases unmatched. The CDR3 totals 15 residues. Here the CDR3 DNA reads TGCGCCAGCAGCTCAACAGGGGCCAACACCGGGGAGCTGTTTTTT. Translation: CASSSTGANTGELFF.

A remark on this clone: One end of the junction does not line up with germline, which may come from a read error. CDR3 sequence reads: CASSLNLGGGIHF. As DNA, the CDR3 is TGTGCCAGCAGTTTAAATTTAGGGGGGGGCATCCACTTC. The rearrangement links TRBV12-3 or TRBV12-4 to TRBJ2-4; TRBD2 is a possible D gene (7 bases). CDR3 size: 13 residues.

The gene calls are TRBV6-2 or TRBV6-3 and TRBJ1-2; the D gene is possibly TRBD1 (6 bases). V was cut by 5 bases and J by 4 bases, with 17 bases left in between. Per germline, CDR1 MNHEY and CDR2 SVGEGT. CDR3 length equals 15 residues. The chain's CDR3 is CASSGRNGGTYGYTF. The DNA for the CDR3 is TGTGCCAGCAGTGGACGAAATGGGGGCACCTATGGCTACACCTTC.

The CDR3 loop is CVRSLGGRDRTYNEQFF. CDR3 in DNA: TGTGTCAGAAGCTTAGGGGGACGGGACAGGACCTACAATGAGCAGTTCTTC. The V and J genes are TRBV7-5 and TRBJ2-1; whether TRBD1, the table's D call, matches the DNA was not checked. TRBV7-5 is shown as a pseudogene. The CDR3 runs to 17 residues.

CDR3 amino acids: CASRLGGAGDTIYF. The DNA of the CDR3 is TGTGCCAGCAGGTTAGGGGGCGCCGGAGACACCATATATTTT. This sequence joins TRBV27 and TRBJ1-3; 7 bases agree with TRBD1. This CDR3 spans 14 amino acids. The ends lost 6 bases at V and 8 bases at J; junction bases unmatched: 10. Germline values: CDR1 MNHEY, CDR2 SMNVEV (reference sequence).

The chain combines TRBV6-2 or TRBV6-3 with TRBJ2-3; D is possibly TRBD1 (5 bases). Germline CDR1 is MNHEY and CDR2 is SVGEGT. This CDR3 contains 15 residues. Between the trimmed V and J ends, which lost 5 bases and 5 bases, there was a span of 17 bases. CDR3 amino acids: CASSDLGRAGDTQYF. The CDR3 DNA sequence: TGTGCCAGCAGTGATTTGGGCAGGGCTGGAGATACGCAGTATTTT.